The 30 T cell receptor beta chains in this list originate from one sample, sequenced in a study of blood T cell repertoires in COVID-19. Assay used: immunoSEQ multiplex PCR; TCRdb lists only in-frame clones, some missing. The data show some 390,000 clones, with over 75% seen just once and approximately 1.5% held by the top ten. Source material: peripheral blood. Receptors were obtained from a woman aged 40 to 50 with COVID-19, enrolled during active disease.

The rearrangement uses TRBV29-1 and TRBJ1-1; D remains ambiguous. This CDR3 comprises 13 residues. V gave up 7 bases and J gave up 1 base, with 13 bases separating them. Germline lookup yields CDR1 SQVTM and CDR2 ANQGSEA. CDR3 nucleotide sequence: TGCAGCGCCAGAGACATCCAGAACACTGAAGCTTTCTTT. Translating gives CSARDIQNTEAFF.

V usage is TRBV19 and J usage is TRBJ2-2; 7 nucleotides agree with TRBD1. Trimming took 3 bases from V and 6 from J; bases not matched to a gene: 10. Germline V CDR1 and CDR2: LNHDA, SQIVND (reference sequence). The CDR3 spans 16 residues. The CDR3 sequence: CASSIYQGTVPGELFF. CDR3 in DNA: TGTGCCAGTAGTATCTACCAAGGGACAGTTCCCGGGGAGCTGTTTTTT.

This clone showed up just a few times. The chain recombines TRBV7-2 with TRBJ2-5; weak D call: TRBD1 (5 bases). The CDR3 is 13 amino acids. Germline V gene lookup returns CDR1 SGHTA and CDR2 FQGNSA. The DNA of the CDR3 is TGTGCGGGGCGGCCCAGCCCCCACGAGACCCAGTACTTC. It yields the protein CAGRPSPHETQYF.

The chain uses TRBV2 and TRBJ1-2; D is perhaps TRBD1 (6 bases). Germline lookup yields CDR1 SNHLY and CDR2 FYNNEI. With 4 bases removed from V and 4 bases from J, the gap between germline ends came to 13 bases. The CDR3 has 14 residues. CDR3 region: CASSVEGQSYGYTF. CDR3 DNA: TGTGCCAGCAGTGTCGAGGGACAAAGCTATGGCTACACCTTC.

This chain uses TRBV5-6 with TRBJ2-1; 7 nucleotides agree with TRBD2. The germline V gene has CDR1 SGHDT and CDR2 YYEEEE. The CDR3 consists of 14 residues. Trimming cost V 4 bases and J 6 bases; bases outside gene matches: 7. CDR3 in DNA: TGTGCCAGCAGCCAAACGGGACTACGCAATGAGCAGTTCTTC. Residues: CASSQTGLRNEQFF.

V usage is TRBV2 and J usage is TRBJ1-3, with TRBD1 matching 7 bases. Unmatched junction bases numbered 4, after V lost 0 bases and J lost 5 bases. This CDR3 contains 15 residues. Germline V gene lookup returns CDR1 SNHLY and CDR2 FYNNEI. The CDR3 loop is CASSEAQTGRNTIYF. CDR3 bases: TGTGCCAGCAGTGAAGCGCAGACAGGGCGAAACACCATATATTTT.

The CDR3 reads CASYRGRASGQPQHF. CDR3 bases: TGTGCCAGCTACCGGGGGAGGGCTTCCGGACAGCCCCAGCATTTT. V usage is TRBV28 and J usage is TRBJ1-5, with a tentative D call TRBD1 (5 bases). The CDR3 is made up of 15 amino acids. V lost 8 bases and J 7 bases, leaving 21 bases between the germline ends. The germline V gene encodes CDR1 MDHEN and CDR2 SYDVKM.

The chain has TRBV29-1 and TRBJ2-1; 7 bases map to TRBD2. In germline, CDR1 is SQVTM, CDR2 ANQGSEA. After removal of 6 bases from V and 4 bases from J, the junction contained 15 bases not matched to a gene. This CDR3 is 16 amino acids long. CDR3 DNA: TGCAGCGTCGTGGAGGGACTACCGGGCACTTACAATGAGCAGTTCTTC. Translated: CSVVEGLPGTYNEQFF.

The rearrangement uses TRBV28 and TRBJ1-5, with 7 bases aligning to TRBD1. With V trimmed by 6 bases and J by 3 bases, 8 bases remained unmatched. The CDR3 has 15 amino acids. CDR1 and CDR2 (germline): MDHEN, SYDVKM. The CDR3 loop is CASSGLQGNNQPQHF. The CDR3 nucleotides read TGTGCCAGCAGCGGCCTACAGGGGAACAATCAGCCCCAGCATTTT.

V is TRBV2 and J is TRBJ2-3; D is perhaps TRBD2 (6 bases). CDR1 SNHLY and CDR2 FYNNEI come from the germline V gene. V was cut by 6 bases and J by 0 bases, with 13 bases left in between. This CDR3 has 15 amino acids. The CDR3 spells CASSWGGASTDTQYF. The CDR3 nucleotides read TGTGCCAGCAGCTGGGGCGGGGCGAGCACAGATACGCAGTATTTT.

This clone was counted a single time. CDR3 nucleotides: TGCAGTGCCGCAACTAATGAAAAACTGTTTTTT. Its protein is CSAATNEKLFF. The chain recombines TRBV20-1 with TRBJ1-4; D remains unclear. With 6 bases removed from V and 0 bases from J, the gap between germline ends came to 2 bases. The germline V gene encodes CDR1 DFQATT and CDR2 SNEGSKA (reference sequence). The CDR3 has 11 residues.

Written as DNA, the CDR3 is TGCAGCGCCGAAAGAGGGACAGGAAACTATGGCTACACCTTC. Encoded protein: CSAERGTGNYGYTF. The chain recombines TRBV29-1 with TRBJ1-2, with 8 bases matching TRBD1. The CDR3 covers 14 residues. Per germline, CDR1 SQVTM and CDR2 ANQGSEA. V lost 7 bases to trimming and J lost 2 bases; unmatched junction nucleotides: 9. Drawing the rest from reference TRBV29-1 and TRBJ1-2, the complete variable domain is SAVISQKPSRDICQRGTSLTIQCQVDSQVTMMFWYRQQPGQSLTLIATANQGSEATYESGFVIDKFPISRPNLTFSTLTVSNMSPEDSSIYLCSAERGTGNYGYTFGSGTRLTVV.

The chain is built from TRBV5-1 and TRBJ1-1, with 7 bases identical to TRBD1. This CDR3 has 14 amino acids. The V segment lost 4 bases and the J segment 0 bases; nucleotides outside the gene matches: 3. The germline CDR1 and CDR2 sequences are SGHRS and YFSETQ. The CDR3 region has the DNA TGCGCCAGCAGCCCTACAGGGGTGAACACTGAAGCTTTCTTT. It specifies CASSPTGVNTEAFF.

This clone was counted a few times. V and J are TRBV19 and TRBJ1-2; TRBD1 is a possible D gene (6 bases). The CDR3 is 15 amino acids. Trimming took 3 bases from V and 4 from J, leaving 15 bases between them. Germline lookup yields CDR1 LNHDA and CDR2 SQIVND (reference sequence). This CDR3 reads CASSMGHRVSYGYTF. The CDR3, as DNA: TGTGCCAGTAGTATGGGCCACAGGGTTTCCTATGGCTACACCTTC.

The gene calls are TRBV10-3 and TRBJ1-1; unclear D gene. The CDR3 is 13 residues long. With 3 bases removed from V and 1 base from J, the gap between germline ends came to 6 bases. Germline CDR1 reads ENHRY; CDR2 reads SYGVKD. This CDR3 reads CAISDNTNTEAFF. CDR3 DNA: TGTGCCATCAGTGATAACACGAACACTGAAGCTTTCTTT.

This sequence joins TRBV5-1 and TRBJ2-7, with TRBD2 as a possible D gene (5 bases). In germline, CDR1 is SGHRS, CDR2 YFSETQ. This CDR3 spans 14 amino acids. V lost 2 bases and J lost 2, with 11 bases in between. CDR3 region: CASSFSGNAYEQYF. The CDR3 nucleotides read TGCGCCAGCAGCTTTTCGGGAAATGCCTACGAGCAGTACTTC.

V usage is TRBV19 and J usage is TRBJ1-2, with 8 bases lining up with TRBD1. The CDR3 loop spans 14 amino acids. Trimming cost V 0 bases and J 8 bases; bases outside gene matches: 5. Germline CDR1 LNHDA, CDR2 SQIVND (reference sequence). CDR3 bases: TGTGCCAGTAGTATAGACGGTACAGGGGGAGGCTACACCTTC. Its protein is CASSIDGTGGGYTF.

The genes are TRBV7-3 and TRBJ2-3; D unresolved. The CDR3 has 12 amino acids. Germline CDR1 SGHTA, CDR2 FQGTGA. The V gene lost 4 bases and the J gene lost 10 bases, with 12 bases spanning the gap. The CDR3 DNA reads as TGTGCCAGCAGCTACCTCAGTTCACCGCAGTATTTT. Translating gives CASSYLSSPQYF. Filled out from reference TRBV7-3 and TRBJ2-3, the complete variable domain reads GAGVSQTPSNKVTEKGKYVELRCDPISGHTALYWYRQSLGQGPEFLIYFQGTGAADDSGLPNDRFFAVRPEGSVSTLKIQRTERGDSAVYLCASSYLSSPQYFGPGTRLTVL.

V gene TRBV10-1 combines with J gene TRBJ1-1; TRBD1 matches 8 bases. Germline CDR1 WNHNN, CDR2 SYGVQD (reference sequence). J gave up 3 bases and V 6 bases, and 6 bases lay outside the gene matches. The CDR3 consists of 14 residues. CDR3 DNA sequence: TGCGCCAGCAGCCGGACAGGGCGCGACACTGAAGCTTTCTTT. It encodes CASSRTGRDTEAFF.

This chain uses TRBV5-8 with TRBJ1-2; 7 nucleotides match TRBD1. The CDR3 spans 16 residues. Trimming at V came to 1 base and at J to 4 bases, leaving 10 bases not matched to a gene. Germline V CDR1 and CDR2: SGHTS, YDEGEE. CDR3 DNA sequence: TGTGCCAGCAGCTTGCGGGGACAGCTCGATCCCTATGGCTACACCTTC. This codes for CASSLRGQLDPYGYTF.

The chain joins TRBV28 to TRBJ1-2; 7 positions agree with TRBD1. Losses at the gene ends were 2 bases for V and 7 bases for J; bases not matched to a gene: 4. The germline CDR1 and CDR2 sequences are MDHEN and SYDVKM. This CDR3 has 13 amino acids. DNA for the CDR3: TGTGCCAGCAGTTTAATGACAGGGCCTGGCTACACCTTC. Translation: CASSLMTGPGYTF.

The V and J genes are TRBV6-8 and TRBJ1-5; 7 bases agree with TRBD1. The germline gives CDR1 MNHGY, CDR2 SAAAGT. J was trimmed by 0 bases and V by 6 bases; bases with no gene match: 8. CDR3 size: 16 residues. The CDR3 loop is CASSTTGIYSNQPQHF. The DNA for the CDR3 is TGTGCCAGCAGCACGACAGGGATTTATAGCAATCAGCCCCAGCATTTT.

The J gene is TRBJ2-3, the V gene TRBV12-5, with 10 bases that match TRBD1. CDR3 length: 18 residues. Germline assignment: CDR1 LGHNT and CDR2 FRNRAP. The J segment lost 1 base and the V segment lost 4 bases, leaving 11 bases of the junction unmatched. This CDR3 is CASGSHVAGTGGTDTQYF. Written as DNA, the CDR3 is TGTGCTAGTGGTTCCCACGTAGCCGGGACAGGGGGCACAGATACGCAGTATTTT.

The CDR3 loop reads CASSPRGRNTEAFF. CDR3 sequence (DNA): TGTGCCAGCAGCCCCCGCGGGAGAAACACTGAAGCTTTCTTT. J is TRBJ1-1 and V is TRBV9; D is unclear. The CDR3 spans 14 residues. V was clipped by 4 bases and J by 2 bases, with 12 bases between them. Per germline, CDR1 SGDLS and CDR2 YYNGEE.

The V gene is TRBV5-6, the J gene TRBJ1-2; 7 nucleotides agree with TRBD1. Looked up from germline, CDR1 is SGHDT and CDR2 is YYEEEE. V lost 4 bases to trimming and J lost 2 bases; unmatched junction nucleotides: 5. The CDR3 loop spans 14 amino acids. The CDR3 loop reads CASSPKGQNYGYTF. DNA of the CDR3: TGTGCCAGCAGCCCCAAGGGACAGAACTATGGCTACACCTTC.

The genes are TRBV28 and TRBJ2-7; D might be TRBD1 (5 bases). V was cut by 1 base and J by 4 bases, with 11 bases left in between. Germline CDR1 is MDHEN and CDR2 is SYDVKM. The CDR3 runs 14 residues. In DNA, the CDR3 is TGTGCCAGCAGTTTATTGTCCAGGGTTTACGAGCAGTACTTC. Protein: CASSLLSRVYEQYF.

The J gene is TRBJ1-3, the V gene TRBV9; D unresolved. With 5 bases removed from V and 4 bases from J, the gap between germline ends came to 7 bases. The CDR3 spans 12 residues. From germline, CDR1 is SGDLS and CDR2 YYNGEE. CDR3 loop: CASSRVGNTIYF. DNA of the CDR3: TGTGCCAGCAGTCGTGTGGGAAACACCATATATTTT.

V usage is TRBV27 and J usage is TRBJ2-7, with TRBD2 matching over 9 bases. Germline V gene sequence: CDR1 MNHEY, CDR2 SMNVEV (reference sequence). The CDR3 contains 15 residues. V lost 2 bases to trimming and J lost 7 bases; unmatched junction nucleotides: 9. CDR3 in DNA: TGTGCCAGCAGTTTAGGTGTTAGCGGGGGTTCGGAGCAGTACTTC. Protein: CASSLGVSGGSEQYF.

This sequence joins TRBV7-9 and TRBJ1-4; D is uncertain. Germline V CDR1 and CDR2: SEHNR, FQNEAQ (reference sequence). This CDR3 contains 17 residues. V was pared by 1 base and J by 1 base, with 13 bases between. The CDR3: CASSLVIGTRTNEKLFF. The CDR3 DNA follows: TGTGCCAGCAGCTTAGTCATTGGTACGAGAACTAATGAAAAACTGTTTTTT.

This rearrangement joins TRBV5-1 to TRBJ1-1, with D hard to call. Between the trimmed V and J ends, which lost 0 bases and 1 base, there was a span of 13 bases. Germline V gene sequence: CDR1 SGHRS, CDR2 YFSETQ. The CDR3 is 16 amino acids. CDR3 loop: CASSLAKQLRNTEAFF. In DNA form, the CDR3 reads TGCGCCAGCAGCTTGGCCAAACAGCTCCGGAACACTGAAGCTTTCTTT.